This T cell receptor (beta chain) derives from a study of OX40 agonist ivuxolimab in advanced cancers. Turning to the study itself: The patients received agonistic anti-OX40 (CD134) antibody ivuxolimab. Those enrolled were approximately 87% male, with a mean age of roughly 60 years and ages from roughly 20 to 85. Dose-escalation patients suffered from hepatocellular carcinoma, melanoma, renal cell or head and neck cancer.

Autoimmune disease history or systemic immunosuppression meant exclusion. This table comes from immunoSEQ multiplex PCR, and its TCRdb copy is limited to in-frame clones, with some not included. The data hold roughly 61,000 clones, with 82% observed a single time. This CDR3 has 17 residues. Germline V gene sequence: CDR1 SGHVS, CDR2 FNYEAQ. V dropped 5 bases and J dropped 2 bases, with 19 bases sitting between them. This receptor was obtained from an adult with an advanced solid tumor such as melanoma, head and neck, liver or kidney cancer. The V and J genes are TRBV7-6 and TRBJ2-1; D perhaps matches TRBD2 (5 bases). The source material was CD4+ or CD8+ T cells sorted from blood, sampled in a trial of the OX40 agonist ivuxolimab. The CDR3 loop is CASSPDGGPNTYNEQFF. In DNA, the CDR3 is TGTGCCAGCAGCCCAGACGGCGGGCCCAATACCTACAATGAGCAGTTCTTC.